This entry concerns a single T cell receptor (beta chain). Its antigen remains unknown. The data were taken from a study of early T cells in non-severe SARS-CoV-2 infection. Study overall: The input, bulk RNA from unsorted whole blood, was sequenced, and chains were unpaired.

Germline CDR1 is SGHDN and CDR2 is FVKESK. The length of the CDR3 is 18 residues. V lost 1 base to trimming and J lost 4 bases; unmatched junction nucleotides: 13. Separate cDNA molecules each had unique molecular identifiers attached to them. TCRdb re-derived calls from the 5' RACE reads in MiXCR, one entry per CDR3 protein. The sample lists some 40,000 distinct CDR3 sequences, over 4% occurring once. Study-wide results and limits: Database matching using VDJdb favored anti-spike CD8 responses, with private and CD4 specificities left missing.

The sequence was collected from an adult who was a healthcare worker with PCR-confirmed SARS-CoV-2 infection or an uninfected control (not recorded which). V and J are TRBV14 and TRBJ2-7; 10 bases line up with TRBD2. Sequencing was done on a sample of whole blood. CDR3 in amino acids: CASSQGLAGDPRPYEQYF. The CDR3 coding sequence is TGTGCCAGCAGCCAAGGGCTAGCGGGGGACCCTCGCCCATACGAGCAGTACTTC.